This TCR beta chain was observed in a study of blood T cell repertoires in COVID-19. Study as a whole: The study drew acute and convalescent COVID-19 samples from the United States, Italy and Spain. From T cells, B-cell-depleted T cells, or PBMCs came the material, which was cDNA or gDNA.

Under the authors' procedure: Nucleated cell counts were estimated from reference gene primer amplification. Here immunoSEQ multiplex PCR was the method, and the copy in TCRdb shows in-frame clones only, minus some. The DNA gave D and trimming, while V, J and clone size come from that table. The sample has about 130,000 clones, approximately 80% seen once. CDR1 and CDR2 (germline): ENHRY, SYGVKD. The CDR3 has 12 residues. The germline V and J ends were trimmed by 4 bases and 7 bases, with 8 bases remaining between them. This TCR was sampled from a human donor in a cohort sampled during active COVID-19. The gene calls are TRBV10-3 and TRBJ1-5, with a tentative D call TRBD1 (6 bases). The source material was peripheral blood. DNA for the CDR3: TGTGCCATCAGTGCAGGGGAACAGCCCCAGCATTTT. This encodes CAISAGEQPQHF.